The clone carrying this T cell receptor (beta chain) was observed a handful of times. The study assigned cohorts using participant-reported clinical history. Profiled with immunoSEQ multiplex PCR; TCRdb holds only in-frame clones, not every one. The sample lists under 250,000 clones, approximately 83% occurring once. The data are from a study of blood T cell repertoires in COVID-19. Turning to the study itself: The United States, Italy and Spain were the sources of the acute and convalescent COVID-19 samples.

Germline V gene sequence: CDR1 LNHNV, CDR2 YYDKDF (reference sequence). V was clipped by 5 bases and J by 4 bases; unmatched bases: 4. The CDR3 runs 14 residues. This TCR derives from a woman aged 40 to 50 with acute COVID-19. The sequenced sample was PBMCs or T cells enriched from blood (not recorded which). This rearrangement joins TRBV15 to TRBJ2-1, with 8 bases matching TRBD2. The CDR3, as DNA: TGTGCCACCAGCCAGCTAGCGGGTTACAATGAGCAGTTCTTC. This codes for CATSQLAGYNEQFF. The full variable domain, completed using reference TRBV15 and TRBJ2-1, is DAMVIQNPRYQVTQFGKPVTLSCSQTLNHNVMYWYQQKSSQAPKLLFHYYDKDFNNEADTPDNFQSRRPNTSFCFLDIRSPGLGDTAMYLCATSQLAGYNEQFFGPGTRLTVL.